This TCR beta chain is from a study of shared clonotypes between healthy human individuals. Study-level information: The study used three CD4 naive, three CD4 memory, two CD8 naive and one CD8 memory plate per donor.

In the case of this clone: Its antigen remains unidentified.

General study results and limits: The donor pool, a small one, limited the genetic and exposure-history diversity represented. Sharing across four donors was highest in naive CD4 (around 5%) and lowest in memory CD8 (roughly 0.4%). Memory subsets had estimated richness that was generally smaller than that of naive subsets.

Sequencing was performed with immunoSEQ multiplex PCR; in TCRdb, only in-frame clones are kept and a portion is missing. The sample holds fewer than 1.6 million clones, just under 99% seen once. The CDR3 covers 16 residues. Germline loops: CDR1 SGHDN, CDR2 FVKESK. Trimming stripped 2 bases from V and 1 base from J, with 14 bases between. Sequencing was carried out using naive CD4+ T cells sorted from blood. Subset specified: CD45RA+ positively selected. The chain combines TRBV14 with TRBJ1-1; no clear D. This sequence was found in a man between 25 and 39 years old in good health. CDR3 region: CASSQLSFQQNTEAFF. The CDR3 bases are TGTGCCAGCAGCCAATTGTCCTTTCAGCAGAACACTGAAGCTTTCTTT.